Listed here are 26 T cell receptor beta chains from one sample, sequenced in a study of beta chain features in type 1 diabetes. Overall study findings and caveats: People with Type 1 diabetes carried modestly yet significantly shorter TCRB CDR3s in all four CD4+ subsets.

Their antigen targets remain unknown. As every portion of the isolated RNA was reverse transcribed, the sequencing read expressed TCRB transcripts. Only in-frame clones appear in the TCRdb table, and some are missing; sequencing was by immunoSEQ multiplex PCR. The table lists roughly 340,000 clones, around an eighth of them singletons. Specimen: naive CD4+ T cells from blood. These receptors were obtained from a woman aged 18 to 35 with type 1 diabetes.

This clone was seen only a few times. The CDR3 region has the DNA TGTGCCAGCAGCCACCACAAAGGGACTTCCCAAGACCCAGATACGCAGTATTTT. This codes for CASSHHKGTSQDPDTQYF. The J gene is TRBJ2-3, the V gene TRBV4-2, with D possibly matching TRBD2 (6 bases). The V and J ends lost 3 bases and 4 bases respectively, with 23 bases between them. The CDR3 runs 18 residues. The germline CDR1 and CDR2 sequences are LGHNA and YNFKEQ.

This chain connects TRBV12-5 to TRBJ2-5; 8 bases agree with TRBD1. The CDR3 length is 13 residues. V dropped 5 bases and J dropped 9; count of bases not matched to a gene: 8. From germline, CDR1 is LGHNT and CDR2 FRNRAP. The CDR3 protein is CASGEAQGVAQYF. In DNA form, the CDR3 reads TGTGCTAGTGGTGAAGCACAGGGGGTGGCCCAGTACTTC.

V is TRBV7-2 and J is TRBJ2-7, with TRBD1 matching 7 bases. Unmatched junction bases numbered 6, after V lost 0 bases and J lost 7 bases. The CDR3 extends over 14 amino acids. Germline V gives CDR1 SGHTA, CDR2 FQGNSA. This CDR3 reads CASSLATGAREQYF. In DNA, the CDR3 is TGTGCCAGCAGCTTAGCCACAGGGGCGAGGGAGCAGTACTTC.

The CDR3 is CASSHDRDPSNQPQHF. DNA for the CDR3: TGTGCCAGCTCACACGACAGGGACCCTAGCAATCAGCCCCAGCATTTT. The chain recombines TRBV18 with TRBJ1-5; 7 bases are a match to TRBD1. From germline, CDR1 is KGHSH and CDR2 LQKENI. The V segment lost 4 bases and the J segment 0 bases; nucleotides outside the gene matches: 6. The CDR3 runs 16 residues.

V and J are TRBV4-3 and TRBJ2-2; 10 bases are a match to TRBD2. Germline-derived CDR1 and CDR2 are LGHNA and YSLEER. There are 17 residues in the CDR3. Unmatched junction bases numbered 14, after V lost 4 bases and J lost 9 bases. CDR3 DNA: TGCGCCAGCAGCCCCCACTACCTAGCGGGAGTAGGCCGGGAGCTGTTTTTT. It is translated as CASSPHYLAGVGRELFF.

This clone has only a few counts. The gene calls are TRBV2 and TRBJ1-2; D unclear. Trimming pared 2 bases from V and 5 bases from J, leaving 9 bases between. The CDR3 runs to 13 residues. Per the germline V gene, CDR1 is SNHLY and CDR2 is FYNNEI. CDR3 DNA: TGTGCCAGCAGTGAATGGGCGGGGTATGGCTACACCTTC. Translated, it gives CASSEWAGYGYTF. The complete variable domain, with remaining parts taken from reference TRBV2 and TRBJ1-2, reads EPEVTQTPSHQVTQMGQEVILRCVPISNHLYFYWYRQILGQKVEFLVSFYNNEISEKSEIFDDQFSVERPDGSNFTLKIRSTKLEDSAMYFCASSEWAGYGYTFGSGTRLTVV.

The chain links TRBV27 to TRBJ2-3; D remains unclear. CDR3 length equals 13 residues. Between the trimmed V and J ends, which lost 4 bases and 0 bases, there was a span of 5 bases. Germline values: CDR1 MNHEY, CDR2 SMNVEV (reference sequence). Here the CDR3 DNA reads TGTGCCAGCAGTTCCCCTAGCACAGATACGCAGTATTTT. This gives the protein CASSSPSTDTQYF.

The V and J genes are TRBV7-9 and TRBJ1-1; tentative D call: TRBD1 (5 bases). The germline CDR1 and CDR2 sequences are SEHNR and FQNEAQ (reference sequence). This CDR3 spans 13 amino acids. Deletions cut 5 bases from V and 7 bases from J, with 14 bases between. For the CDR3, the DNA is TGTGCCAGCAGCGCCCTAGGCAGGGATGAAGCTTTCTTT. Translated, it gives CASSALGRDEAFF.

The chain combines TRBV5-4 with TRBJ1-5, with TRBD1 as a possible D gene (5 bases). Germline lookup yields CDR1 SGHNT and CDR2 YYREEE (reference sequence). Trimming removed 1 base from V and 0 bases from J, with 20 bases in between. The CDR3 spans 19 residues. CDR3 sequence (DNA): TGTGCCAGCAGCTTGACCGGGGGGGGGTATGATATTAGCAATCAGCCCCAGCATTTT. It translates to CASSLTGGGYDISNQPQHF.

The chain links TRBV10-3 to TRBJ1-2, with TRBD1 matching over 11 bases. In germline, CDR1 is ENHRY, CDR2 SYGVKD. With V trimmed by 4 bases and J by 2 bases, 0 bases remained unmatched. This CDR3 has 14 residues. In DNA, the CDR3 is TGTGCCATCAGTGGGGACAGGGGGAACTATGGCTACACCTTC. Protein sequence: CAISGDRGNYGYTF.

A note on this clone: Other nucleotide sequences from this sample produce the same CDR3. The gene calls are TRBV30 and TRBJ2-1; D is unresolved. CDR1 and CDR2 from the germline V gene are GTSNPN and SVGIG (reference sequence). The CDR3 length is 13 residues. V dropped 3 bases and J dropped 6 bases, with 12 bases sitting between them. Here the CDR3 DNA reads TGTGCCTGGAGCGGGTTAGCTGCCAATGAGCAGTTCTTC. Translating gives CAWSGLAANEQFF.

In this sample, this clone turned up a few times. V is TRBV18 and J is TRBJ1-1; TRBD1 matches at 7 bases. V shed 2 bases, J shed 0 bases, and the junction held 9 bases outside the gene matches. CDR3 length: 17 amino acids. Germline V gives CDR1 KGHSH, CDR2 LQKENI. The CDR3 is CASSPGRGTAMNTEAFF. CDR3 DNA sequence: TGTGCCAGCTCACCAGGTCGAGGGACAGCCATGAACACTGAAGCTTTCTTT.

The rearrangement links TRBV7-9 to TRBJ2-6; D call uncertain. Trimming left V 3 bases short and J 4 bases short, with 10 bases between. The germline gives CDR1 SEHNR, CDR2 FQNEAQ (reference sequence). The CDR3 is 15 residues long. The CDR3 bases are TGTGCCAGCAGCTTGTCGTTATCGGGGGCCAACGTCCTGACTTTC. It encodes CASSLSLSGANVLTF.

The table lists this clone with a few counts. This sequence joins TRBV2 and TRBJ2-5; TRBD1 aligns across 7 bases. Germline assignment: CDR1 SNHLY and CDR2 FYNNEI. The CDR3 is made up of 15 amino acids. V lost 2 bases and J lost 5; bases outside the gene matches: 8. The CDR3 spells CASSEWSGRGETQYF. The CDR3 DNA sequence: TGTGCCAGCAGTGAATGGTCGGGCAGGGGGGAGACCCAGTACTTC.

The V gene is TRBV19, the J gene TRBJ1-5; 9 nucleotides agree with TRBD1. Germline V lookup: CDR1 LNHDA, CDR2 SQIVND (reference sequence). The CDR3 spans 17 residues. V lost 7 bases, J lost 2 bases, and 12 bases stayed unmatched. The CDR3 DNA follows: TGTGCCAGTAAAGGACAGGGGTCAACATTGGGCAATCAGCCCCAGCATTTT. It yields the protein CASKGQGSTLGNQPQHF.

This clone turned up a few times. CDR3 region: CASSLPNRGTEAFF. The CDR3 region has the DNA TGTGCCAGCAGCTTACCGAACAGGGGCACTGAAGCTTTCTTT. The chain recombines TRBV13 with TRBJ1-1; 7 nucleotides line up with TRBD1. This CDR3 has 14 amino acids. With V trimmed by 2 bases and J by 4 bases, 4 bases remained unmatched. Germline CDR1 is PRHDT and CDR2 is FYEKMQ (reference sequence).

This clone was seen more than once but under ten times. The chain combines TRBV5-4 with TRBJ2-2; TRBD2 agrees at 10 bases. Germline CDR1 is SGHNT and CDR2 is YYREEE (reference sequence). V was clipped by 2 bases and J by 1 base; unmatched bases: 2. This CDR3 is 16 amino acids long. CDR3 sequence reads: CASSLGLAVNTGELFF. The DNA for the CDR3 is TGTGCCAGCAGCTTAGGACTAGCGGTGAACACCGGGGAGCTGTTTTTT.

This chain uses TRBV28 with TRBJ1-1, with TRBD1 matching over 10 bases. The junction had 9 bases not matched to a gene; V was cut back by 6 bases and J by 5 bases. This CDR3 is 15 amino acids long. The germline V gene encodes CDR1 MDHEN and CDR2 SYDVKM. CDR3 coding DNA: TGTGCCAGCAGCCCCGTGAGGGACAGGGGAACTGAAGCTTTCTTT. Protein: CASSPVRDRGTEAFF.

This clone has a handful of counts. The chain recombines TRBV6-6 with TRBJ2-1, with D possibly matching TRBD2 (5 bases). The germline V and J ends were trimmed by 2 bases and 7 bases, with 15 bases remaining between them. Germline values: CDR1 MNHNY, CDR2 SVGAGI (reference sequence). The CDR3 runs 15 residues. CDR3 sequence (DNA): TGTGCCAGCAGTTACAGGGCGGAGGACCATAATGAGCAGTTCTTC. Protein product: CASSYRAEDHNEQFF.

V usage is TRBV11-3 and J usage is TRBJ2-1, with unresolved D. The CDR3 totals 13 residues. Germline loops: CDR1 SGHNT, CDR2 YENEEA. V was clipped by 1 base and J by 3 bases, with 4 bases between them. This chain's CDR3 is CASSLVHYNEQFF. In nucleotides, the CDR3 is TGTGCCAGCAGCTTAGTCCACTACAATGAGCAGTTCTTC. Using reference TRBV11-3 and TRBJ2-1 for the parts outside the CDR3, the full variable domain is EAGVVQSPRYKIIEKKQPVAFWCNPISGHNTLYWYLQNLGQGPELLIRYENEEAVDDSQLPKDRFSAERLKGVDSTLKIQPAELGDSAVYLCASSLVHYNEQFFGPGTRLTVL.

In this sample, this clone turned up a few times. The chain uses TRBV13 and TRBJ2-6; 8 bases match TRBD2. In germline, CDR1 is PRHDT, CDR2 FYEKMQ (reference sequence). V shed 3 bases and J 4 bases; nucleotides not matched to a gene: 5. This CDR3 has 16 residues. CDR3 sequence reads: CASSFGRVSGANVLTF. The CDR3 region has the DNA TGTGCCAGCAGCTTCGGGAGGGTCTCAGGGGCCAACGTCCTGACTTTC. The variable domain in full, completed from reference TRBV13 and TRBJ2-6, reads AAGVIQSPRHLIKEKRETATLKCYPIPRHDTVYWYQQGPGQDPQFLISFYEKMQSDKGSIPDRFSAQQFSDYHSELNMSSLELGDSALYFCASSFGRVSGANVLTFGAGSRLTVL.

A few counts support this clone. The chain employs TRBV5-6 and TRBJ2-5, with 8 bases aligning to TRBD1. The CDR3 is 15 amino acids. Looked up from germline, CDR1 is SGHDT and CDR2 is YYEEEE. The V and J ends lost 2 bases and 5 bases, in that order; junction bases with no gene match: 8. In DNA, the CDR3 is TGTGCCAGCAGCTTAAGGACAGGGCAGGGTGAGACCCAGTACTTC. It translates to CASSLRTGQGETQYF.

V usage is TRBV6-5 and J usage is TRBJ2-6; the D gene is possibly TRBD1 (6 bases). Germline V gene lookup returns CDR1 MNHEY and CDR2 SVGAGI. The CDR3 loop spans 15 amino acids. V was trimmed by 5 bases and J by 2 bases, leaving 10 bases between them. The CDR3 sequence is CASSGQFAGANVLTF. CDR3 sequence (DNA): TGTGCCAGCAGTGGACAGTTCGCTGGGGCCAACGTCCTGACTTTC.

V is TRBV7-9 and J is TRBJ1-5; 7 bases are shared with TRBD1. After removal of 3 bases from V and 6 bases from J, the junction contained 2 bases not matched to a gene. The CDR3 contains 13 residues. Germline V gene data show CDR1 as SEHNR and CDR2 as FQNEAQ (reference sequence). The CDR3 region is CASSFQGGQPQHF. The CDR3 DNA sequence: TGTGCCAGCAGCTTCCAGGGGGGTCAGCCCCAGCATTTT.

The CDR3 reads CASSRGGVSTDTQYF. The CDR3 bases are TGTGCCAGCAGCCGGGGAGGGGTCAGCACAGATACGCAGTATTTT. The chain links TRBV7-2 to TRBJ2-3, with 7 bases aligning to TRBD2. Germline trimming cut 5 bases from V and 0 bases from J; bases unmatched to any gene: 5. Germline loops: CDR1 SGHTA, CDR2 FQGNSA. The CDR3 contains 15 residues.

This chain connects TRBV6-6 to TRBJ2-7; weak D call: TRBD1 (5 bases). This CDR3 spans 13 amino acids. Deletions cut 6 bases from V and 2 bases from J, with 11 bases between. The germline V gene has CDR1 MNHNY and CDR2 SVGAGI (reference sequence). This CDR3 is CASSDRQPYEQYV. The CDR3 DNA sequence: TGTGCCAGCAGCGATAGACAGCCCTACGAGCAGTACGTC.